This passage covers 21 T cell receptor beta chains from one sample sequenced in a study of T cells after yellow fever vaccination. From the 5' RACE reads, TCRdb called clonotypes with MiXCR, one entry per CDR3 protein. The table includes some 110,000 distinct CDR3 sequences, roughly 7.2% detected once. The sequencing used CD4+ T cells sorted from PBMCs, collected 45 days after the first yellow fever vaccination. The receptors here all came from a man aged 18 to 30 who received the YFV17D yellow fever vaccine.

The J gene is TRBJ2-7, the V gene TRBV5-1; the D gene could be TRBD1 or TRBD2 (6 bases each). V gave up 4 bases and J gave up 0 bases, with 11 bases separating them. The CDR3 is 14 residues long. Germline V lookup: CDR1 SGHRS, CDR2 YFSETQ. CDR3 loop: CASSGPGASYEQYF. DNA of the CDR3: TGCGCCAGCAGCGGTCCGGGGGCCTCCTACGAGCAGTACTTC.

In regard to this clonotype: Possible read error: a much larger clone is one base away. This chain links TRBV4-3 with TRBJ2-7; possible D gene TRBD1, 7 bases. The germline V and J ends were trimmed by 4 bases and 0 bases, with 16 bases remaining between them. Germline values: CDR1 LGHNA, CDR2 YSLEER. The CDR3 has 16 residues. CDR3 residues: CASSRNAGGSSYEQYF. The CDR3 DNA sequence: TGCGCCAGCAGCCGCAATGCAGGGGGGAGCTCCTACGAGCAGTACTTC.

Ten or more counts support this clonotype. This chain connects TRBV3-1 to TRBJ1-5; no firm D call. Trimming pared 1 base from V and 6 bases from J, leaving 10 bases between. This CDR3 region has 14 residues. The germline V gene encodes CDR1 LGHDT and CDR2 YNNKEL (reference sequence). This CDR3 reads CASSQAIVGQPQHF. The CDR3 DNA reads TGTGCCAGCAGCCAAGCGATCGTGGGTCAGCCCCAGCATTTT. The full variable domain, with the rest looked up from reference TRBV3-1 and TRBJ1-5, is DTAVSQTPKYLVTQMGNDKSIKCEQNLGHDTMYWYKQDSKKFLKIMFSYNNKELIINETVPNRFSPKSPDKAHLNLHINSLELGDSAVYFCASSQAIVGQPQHFGDGTRLSIL.

This clonotype showed up many times. CDR3 coding DNA: TGTGCCATCAGTGAGTCCCCTTATAGGACGAACGAACTGGCCCAGTACTTC. It is translated as CAISESPYRTNELAQYF. The rearrangement links TRBV10-3 to TRBJ2-5; D ambiguous. Per the germline V gene, CDR1 is ENHRY and CDR2 is SYGVKD. V shed 0 bases and J shed 9 bases, with 23 bases lying between them. There are 17 residues in the CDR3.

This clonotype was counted ten times or more. This chain connects TRBV5-1 to TRBJ2-1, with 9 bases that match TRBD1. The CDR3 is 16 amino acids. V gave up 4 bases and J gave up 6 bases; unmatched junction bases: 11. The germline V gene has CDR1 SGHRS and CDR2 YFSETQ. CDR3 loop: CASSPPLGQGGNEQFF. The CDR3 DNA reads TGCGCCAGCAGCCCCCCATTGGGACAGGGCGGCAATGAGCAGTTCTTC. Full variable domain (remainder filled in from reference TRBV5-1 and TRBJ2-1): KAGVTQTPRYLIKTRGQQVTLSCSPISGHRSVSWYQQTPGQGLQFLFEYFSETQRNKGNFPGRFSGRQFSNSRSEMNVSTLELGDSALYLCASSPPLGQGGNEQFFGPGTRLTVL.

This clonotype was found many times. This chain links TRBV6-5 with TRBJ2-1, with D possibly being TRBD2 (6 bases). V shed 2 bases and J shed 7 bases, with 15 bases lying between them. The CDR3 is made up of 15 amino acids. CDR1 is MNHEY, CDR2 SVGAGI, per germline. The DNA for the CDR3 is TGTGCCAGCAGTTACCGGGGGACCACGGGGAATGAGCAGTTCTTC. Protein product: CASSYRGTTGNEQFF.

This clonotype came up many times. V and J are TRBV6-1 and TRBJ1-5, with D uncertain. CDR1 is MNHNS, CDR2 SASEGT, per germline. V lost 6 bases to trimming and J lost 4 bases, with 7 bases between them. This CDR3 has 12 amino acids. CDR3 in amino acids: CASRGPNQPQHF. CDR3 nucleotides: TGTGCCAGCAGGGGCCCAAATCAGCCCCAGCATTTT.

Comment on this clonotype: This may stem from a read error, because a much larger clone lies one nucleotide away. The J gene is TRBJ2-5, the V gene TRBV7-2; 8 bases are shared with TRBD1. Germline CDR1 is SGHTA and CDR2 is FQGNSA. The length of the CDR3 is 14 residues. The CDR3 DNA reads as TGTGCCAGAAGCTACCAGGGGGCGCGAGAGACCCAGTACTTC. Translating it yields CARSYQGARETQYF.

The chain links TRBV12-3 or TRBV12-4 to TRBJ2-1, with 8 bases identical to TRBD1. J gave up 1 base and V 2 bases, and 10 bases lay outside the gene matches. The CDR3 has 18 amino acids. The CDR3 reads CASSLQGAKFWSYNEQFF. The CDR3 DNA is TGTGCCAGCAGTTTACAGGGGGCGAAATTTTGGTCCTACAATGAGCAGTTCTTC.

Note on this clonotype: A read error may explain this, as a much larger clone is one base away. The chain uses TRBV30 and TRBJ1-2; no reliable D call. CDR1 and CDR2 from the germline V gene are GTSNPN and SVGIG (reference sequence). V lost 2 bases and J 7 bases, leaving 14 bases between the germline ends. This CDR3 has 13 amino acids. CDR3 loop: CAWSIGPGGGYTF. The CDR3 nucleotides are TGTGCCTGGAGTATTGGACCCGGTGGTGGCTACACCTTC.

The sample holds many counts of this clonotype. The chain couples TRBV2 to TRBJ1-1; a possible D gene is TRBD1 (5 bases). The CDR3 runs 14 residues. Looked up from germline, CDR1 is SNHLY and CDR2 is FYNNEI. Trimming cost V 8 bases and J 2 bases, with 15 bases left between them. The CDR3: CASGGFQGNTEAFF. The CDR3 DNA is TGTGCCAGCGGGGGGTTTCAGGGAAACACTGAAGCTTTCTTT.

This clonotype was seen ten or more times. The genes are TRBV5-1 and TRBJ1-1, with 8 bases fitting TRBD1. The trim removed 4 bases at V and 3 bases at J, leaving 8 bases unmatched. The CDR3 contains 15 residues. In germline, CDR1 is SGHRS, CDR2 YFSETQ. The CDR3 loop is CASSNRRGPHTEAFF. CDR3 sequence (DNA): TGCGCCAGCAGCAACCGCAGGGGGCCCCACACTGAAGCTTTCTTT.

This clonotype was seen ten or more times. The CDR3 nucleotides read TGCGCCAGTCGGGGTGAGGGGCAAGAGACCCAGTACTTC. Translating gives CASRGEGQETQYF. The chain uses TRBV5-1 and TRBJ2-5; D could derive from TRBD1 or TRBD2 (5 bases each). Germline CDR1 and CDR2: SGHRS and YFSETQ. Trimming removed 8 bases at V and 2 bases at J, with 13 bases between. The CDR3 sequence is 13 residues long.

There are many counts of this clonotype. The chain joins TRBV5-5 to TRBJ2-1; 7 bases match TRBD1. Germline CDR1 is SGHKS and CDR2 is YYEKEE (reference sequence). V dropped 2 bases and J dropped 1; count of bases not matched to a gene: 12. The CDR3 loop spans 18 amino acids. This CDR3 reads CASSLYRGPLRSYNEQFF. The CDR3 DNA follows: TGTGCCAGCAGCTTATACAGGGGACCCCTCCGATCCTACAATGAGCAGTTCTTC. The whole variable domain, filled in from reference TRBV5-5 and TRBJ2-1, reads DAGVTQSPTHLIKTRGQQVTLRCSPISGHKSVSWYQQVLGQGPQFIFQYYEKEERGRGNFPDRFSARQFPNYSSELNVNALLLGDSALYLCASSLYRGPLRSYNEQFFGPGTRLTVL.

This clonotype appeared many times. The chain employs TRBV12-3 or TRBV12-4 and TRBJ1-5; 8 bases fit TRBD1. Trimming at V came to 6 bases and at J to 5 bases, leaving 6 bases not matched to a gene. The CDR3 totals 14 residues. CDR3 loop: CASRETGGYQPQHF. The CDR3 coding sequence is TGTGCCAGCAGGGAAACAGGGGGGTATCAGCCCCAGCATTTT.

There are many counts of this clonotype. The chain combines TRBV6-6 with TRBJ2-7; D possibly matches TRBD1 or TRBD2 (5 bases each). The germline V and J ends were trimmed by 2 bases and 2 bases, with 7 bases remaining between them. The germline V gene encodes CDR1 MNHNY and CDR2 SVGAGI (reference sequence). The CDR3 runs 13 residues. The CDR3 coding sequence is TGTGCCAGCAGTTACGGGGGTACCTACGAGCAGTACTTC. As protein: CASSYGGTYEQYF.

With respect to this clonotype: It may be a read error: a sequence one base away is much more abundant. The chain couples TRBV15 to TRBJ1-2; TRBD1 matches 8 bases. The germline CDR1 and CDR2 sequences are LNHNV and YYDKDF (reference sequence). Trimming removed 3 bases from V and 4 bases from J; junction bases left unmatched: 7. This CDR3 comprises 15 residues. In DNA, the CDR3 is TGTGCCACCAGCAGCGGACAGGGTACCTTCTATGGCTACACCTTC. This translates into CATSSGQGTFYGYTF.

There are many counts of this clonotype. The chain has TRBV5-1 and TRBJ2-1, with TRBD1 identical over 8 bases. With 4 bases clipped from V and 5 bases from J, the junction kept 5 bases outside the gene matches. Germline CDR1 and CDR2: SGHRS and YFSETQ. CDR3 length equals 14 residues. The CDR3 DNA reads TGCGCCAGCAGCCTGGGACAGGTAGACAATGAGCAGTTCTTC. Translated: CASSLGQVDNEQFF. The full variable domain, in which reference TRBV5-1 and TRBJ2-1 provide the parts outside the CDR3, is KAGVTQTPRYLIKTRGQQVTLSCSPISGHRSVSWYQQTPGQGLQFLFEYFSETQRNKGNFPGRFSGRQFSNSRSEMNVSTLELGDSALYLCASSLGQVDNEQFFGPGTRLTVL.

This clonotype was seen many times. The chain couples TRBV7-2 to TRBJ2-2; D is tentatively TRBD1 or TRBD2 (5 bases each). The germline V gene has CDR1 SGHTA and CDR2 FQGNSA. The CDR3 is 16 amino acids. The germline V and J ends were trimmed by 5 bases and 7 bases, with 20 bases remaining between them. CDR3 DNA: TGTGCCAGCAGCGGGACCGATGTTGGGGTCTACGGGGAGCTGTTTTTT. Translated, it gives CASSGTDVGVYGELFF.

Ten or more counts support this clonotype. The chain employs TRBV5-1 and TRBJ1-3; D uncertain. Germline assignment: CDR1 SGHRS and CDR2 YFSETQ. This CDR3 region has 17 residues. V shed 0 bases and J shed 0 bases, with 13 bases lying between them. The CDR3 DNA reads as TGCGCCAGCAGCTTGGTTGATCGGAGCGTCTCTGGAAACACCATATATTTT. Translating it yields CASSLVDRSVSGNTIYF.

In its sample, this clonotype was seen many times. J is TRBJ1-2 and V is TRBV19; TRBD1 might be the D (5 bases). Trimming removed 6 bases from V and 8 bases from J, with 22 bases in between. Per germline, CDR1 LNHDA and CDR2 SQIVND (reference sequence). This CDR3 has 15 amino acids. CDR3 DNA: TGTGCCAGTAGACGGGACGGTACATCTGGGTACGGCTACACCTTC. It yields the protein CASRRDGTSGYGYTF.